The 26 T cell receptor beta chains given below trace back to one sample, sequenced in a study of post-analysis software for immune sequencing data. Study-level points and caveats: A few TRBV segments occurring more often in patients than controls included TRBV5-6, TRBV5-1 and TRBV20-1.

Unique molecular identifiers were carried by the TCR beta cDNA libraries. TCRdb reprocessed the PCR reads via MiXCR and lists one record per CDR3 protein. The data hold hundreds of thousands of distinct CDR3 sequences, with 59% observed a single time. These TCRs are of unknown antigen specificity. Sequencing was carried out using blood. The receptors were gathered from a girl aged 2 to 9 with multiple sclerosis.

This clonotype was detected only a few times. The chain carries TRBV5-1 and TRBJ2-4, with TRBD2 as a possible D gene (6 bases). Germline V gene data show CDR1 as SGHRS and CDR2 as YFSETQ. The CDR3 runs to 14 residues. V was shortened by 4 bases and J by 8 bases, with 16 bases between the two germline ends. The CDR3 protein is CASSGGTDGDIQYF. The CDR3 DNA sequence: TGCGCCAGCAGCGGCGGGACTGACGGAGACATTCAGTACTTC.

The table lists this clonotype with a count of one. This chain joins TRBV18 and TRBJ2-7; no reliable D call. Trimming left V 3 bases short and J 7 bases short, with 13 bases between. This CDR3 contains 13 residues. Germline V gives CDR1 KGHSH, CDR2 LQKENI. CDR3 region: CASSPQDKNEQYF. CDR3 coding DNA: TGTGCCAGCTCACCCCAAGATAAGAATGAGCAGTACTTC.

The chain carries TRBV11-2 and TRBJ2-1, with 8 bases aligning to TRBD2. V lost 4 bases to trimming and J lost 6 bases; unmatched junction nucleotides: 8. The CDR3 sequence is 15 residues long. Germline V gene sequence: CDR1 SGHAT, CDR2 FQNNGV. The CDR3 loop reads CASSSYGLAGNEQFF. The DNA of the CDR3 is TGTGCCAGCAGCTCTTACGGGCTAGCGGGCAATGAGCAGTTCTTC.

CDR3 sequence (DNA): TGTGCCAGCAGCGTAGATCTCATACGGGGCGAGCAGTACTTC. Translation: CASSVDLIRGEQYF. The chain couples TRBV9 to TRBJ2-7; weak D call: TRBD2 (5 bases). The CDR3 contains 14 residues. CDR1 is SGDLS, CDR2 YYNGEE, per germline. Trimming took off 0 bases at V and 6 bases at J, with 13 bases between the two ends.

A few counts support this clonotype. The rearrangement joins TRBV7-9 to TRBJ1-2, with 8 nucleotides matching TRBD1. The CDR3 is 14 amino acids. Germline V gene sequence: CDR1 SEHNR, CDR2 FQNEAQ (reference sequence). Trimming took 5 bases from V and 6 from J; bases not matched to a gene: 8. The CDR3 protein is CASSGQTGADGYTF. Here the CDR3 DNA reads TGTGCCAGCAGCGGTCAGACAGGGGCCGATGGCTACACCTTC.

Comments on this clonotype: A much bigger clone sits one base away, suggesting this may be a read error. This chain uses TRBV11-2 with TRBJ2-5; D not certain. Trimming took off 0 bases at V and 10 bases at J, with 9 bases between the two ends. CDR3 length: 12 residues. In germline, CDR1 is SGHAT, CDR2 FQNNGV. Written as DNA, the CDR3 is TGTGCCAGCAGCTTAGATCAGGCTATCCAGTACTTC. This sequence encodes CASSLDQAIQYF.

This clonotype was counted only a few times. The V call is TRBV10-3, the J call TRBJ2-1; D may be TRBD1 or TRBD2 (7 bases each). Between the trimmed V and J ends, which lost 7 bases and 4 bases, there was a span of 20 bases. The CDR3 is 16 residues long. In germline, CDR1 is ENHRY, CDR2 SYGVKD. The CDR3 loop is CAIMSRGEGRYNEQFF. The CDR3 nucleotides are TGTGCCATCATGAGCAGGGGGGAGGGGAGGTACAATGAGCAGTTCTTC.

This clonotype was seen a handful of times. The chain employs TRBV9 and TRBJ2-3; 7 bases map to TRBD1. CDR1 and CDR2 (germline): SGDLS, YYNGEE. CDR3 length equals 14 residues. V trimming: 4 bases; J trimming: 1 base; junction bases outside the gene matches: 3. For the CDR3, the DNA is TGTGCCAGCAGCTCGACAGGGCGCACAGATACGCAGTATTTT. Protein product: CASSSTGRTDTQYF. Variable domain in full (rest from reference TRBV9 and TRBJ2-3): DSGVTQTPKHLITATGQRVTLRCSPRSGDLSVYWYQQSLDQGLQFLIQYYNGEERAKGNILERFSAQQFPDLHSELNLSSLELGDSALYFCASSSTGRTDTQYFGPGTRLTVL.

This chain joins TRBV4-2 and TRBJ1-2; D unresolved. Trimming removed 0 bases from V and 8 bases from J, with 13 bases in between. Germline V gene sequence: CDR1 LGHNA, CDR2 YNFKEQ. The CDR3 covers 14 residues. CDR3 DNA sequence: TGTGCCAGCAGCCAAGATCGTCTGTCGAGGGGCTACACCTTC. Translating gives CASSQDRLSRGYTF.

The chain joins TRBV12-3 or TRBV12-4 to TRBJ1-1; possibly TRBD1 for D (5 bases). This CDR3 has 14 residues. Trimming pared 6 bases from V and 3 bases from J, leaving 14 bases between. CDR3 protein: CASRNRGLYTEAFF. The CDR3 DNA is TGTGCCAGCAGGAACCGGGGCCTATACACTGAAGCTTTCTTT.

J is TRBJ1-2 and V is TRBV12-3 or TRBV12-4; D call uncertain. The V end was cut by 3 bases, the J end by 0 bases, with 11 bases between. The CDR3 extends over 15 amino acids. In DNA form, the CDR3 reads TGTGCCAGCAGTTTTCATGGAGGGACTAACTATGGCTACACCTTC. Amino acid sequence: CASSFHGGTNYGYTF.

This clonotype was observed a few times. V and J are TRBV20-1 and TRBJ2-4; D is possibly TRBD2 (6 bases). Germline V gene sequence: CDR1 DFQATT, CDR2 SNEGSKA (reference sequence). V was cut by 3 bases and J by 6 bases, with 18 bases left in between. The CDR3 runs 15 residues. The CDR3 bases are TGCAGTGCTAGCCGGGGTCGGACTACCGTAAACATTCAGTACTTC. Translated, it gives CSASRGRTTVNIQYF.

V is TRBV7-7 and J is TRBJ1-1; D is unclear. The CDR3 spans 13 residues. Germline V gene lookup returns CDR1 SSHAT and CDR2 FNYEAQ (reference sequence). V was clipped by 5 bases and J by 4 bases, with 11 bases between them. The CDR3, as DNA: TGTGCCAGCAGCCTAAAGGAGGGCACTGAAGCTTTCTTT. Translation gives CASSLKEGTEAFF.

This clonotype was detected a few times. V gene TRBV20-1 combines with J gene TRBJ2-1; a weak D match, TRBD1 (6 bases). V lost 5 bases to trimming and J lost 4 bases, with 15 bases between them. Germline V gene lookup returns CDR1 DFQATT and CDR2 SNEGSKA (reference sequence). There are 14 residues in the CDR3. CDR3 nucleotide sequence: TGCAGTGCTGGCAGATGGGGGCTGTACAATGAGCAGTTCTTC. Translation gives CSAGRWGLYNEQFF.

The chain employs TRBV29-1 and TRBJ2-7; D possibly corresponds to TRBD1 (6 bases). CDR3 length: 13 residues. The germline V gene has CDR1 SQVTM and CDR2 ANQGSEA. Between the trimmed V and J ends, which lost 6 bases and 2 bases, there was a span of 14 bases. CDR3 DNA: TGCAGCGTCGCACTACGACAGGCCTACGAGCAGTACTTC. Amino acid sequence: CSVALRQAYEQYF.

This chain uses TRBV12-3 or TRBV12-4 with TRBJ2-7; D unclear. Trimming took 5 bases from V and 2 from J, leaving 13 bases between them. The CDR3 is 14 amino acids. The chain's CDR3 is CASSPRYSPYEQYF. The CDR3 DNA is TGTGCCAGCAGTCCCAGGTACAGCCCCTACGAGCAGTACTTC.

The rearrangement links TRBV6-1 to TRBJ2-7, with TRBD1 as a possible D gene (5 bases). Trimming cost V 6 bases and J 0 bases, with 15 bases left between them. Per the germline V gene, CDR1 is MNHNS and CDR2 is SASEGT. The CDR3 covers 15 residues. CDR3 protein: CASRGNRFSSYEQYF. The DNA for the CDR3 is TGTGCCAGCAGGGGTAACAGGTTTAGCTCCTACGAGCAGTACTTC.

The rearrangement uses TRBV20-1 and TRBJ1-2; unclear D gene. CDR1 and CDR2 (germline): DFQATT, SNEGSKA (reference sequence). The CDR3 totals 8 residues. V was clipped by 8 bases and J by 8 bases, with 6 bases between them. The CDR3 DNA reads TGCAGTCACGGAGGCTACACCTTC. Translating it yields CSHGGYTF.

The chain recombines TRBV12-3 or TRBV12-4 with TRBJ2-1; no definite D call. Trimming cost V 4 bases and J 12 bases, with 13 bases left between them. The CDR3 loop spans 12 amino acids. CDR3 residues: CASSSSYGGQFF. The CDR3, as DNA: TGTGCCAGCAGTTCTAGTTACGGTGGGCAGTTCTTC.

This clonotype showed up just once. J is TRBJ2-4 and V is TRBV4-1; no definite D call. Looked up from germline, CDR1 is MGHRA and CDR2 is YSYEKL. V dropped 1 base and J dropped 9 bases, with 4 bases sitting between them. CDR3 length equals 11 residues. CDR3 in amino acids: CASSQGSIQYF. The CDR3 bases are TGCGCCAGCAGCCAAGGGAGCATTCAGTACTTC.

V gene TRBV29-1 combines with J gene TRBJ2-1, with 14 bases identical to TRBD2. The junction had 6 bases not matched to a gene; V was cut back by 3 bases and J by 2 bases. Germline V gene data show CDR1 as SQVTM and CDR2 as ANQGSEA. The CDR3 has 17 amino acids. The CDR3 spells CSVEGGLAGATYNEQFF. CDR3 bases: TGCAGCGTTGAGGGGGGACTAGCGGGAGCTACCTACAATGAGCAGTTCTTC.

CDR3 nucleotides: TGTGCCAGCAGCCCCCGGGTGGTCCCCTACAATGAGCAGTTCTTC. Its protein product is CASSPRVVPYNEQFF. V usage is TRBV12-3 or TRBV12-4 and J usage is TRBJ2-1; no definite D call. The V gene lost 6 bases and the J gene lost 2 bases, with 14 bases spanning the gap. The CDR3 runs to 15 residues.

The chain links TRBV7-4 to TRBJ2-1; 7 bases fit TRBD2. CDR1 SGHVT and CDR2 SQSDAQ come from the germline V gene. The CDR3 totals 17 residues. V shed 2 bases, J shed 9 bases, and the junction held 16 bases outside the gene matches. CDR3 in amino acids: CASSLQGRAGKEIEQFF. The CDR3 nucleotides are TGTGCCAGCAGCTTACAAGGGAGGGCCGGGAAGGAGATTGAGCAGTTCTTC.

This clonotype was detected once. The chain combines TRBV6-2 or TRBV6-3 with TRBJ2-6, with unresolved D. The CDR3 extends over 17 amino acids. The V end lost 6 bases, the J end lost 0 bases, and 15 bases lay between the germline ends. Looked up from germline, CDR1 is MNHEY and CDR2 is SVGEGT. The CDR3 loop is CASRAGGRSSGANVLTF. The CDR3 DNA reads TGTGCCAGCAGGGCTGGCGGTAGGAGCTCTGGGGCCAACGTCCTGACTTTC.

CDR3 in amino acids: CSARKGRGQGTDTQYF. The CDR3 DNA sequence: TGCAGTGCTAGAAAGGGGCGGGGACAGGGCACAGATACGCAGTATTTT. This chain links TRBV20-1 with TRBJ2-3; TRBD1 agrees at 8 bases. V lost 2 bases, J lost 1 base, and 8 bases stayed unmatched. The CDR3 covers 16 residues. CDR1 and CDR2 from the germline V gene are DFQATT and SNEGSKA (reference sequence).

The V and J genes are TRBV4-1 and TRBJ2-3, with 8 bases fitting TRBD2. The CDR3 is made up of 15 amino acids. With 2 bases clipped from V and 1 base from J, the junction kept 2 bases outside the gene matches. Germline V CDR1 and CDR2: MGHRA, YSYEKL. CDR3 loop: CASSQPGGGTDTQYF. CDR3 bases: TGCGCCAGCAGCCAACCGGGGGGGGGCACAGATACGCAGTATTTT.